This is a list of T cell receptor beta chains from one sample in a study of beta chain features in type 1 diabetes. Measured with immunoSEQ multiplex PCR; TCRdb has only the in-frame clones, and not every one. Of some 280,000 clones in the sample, 13% to 15% are singletons; the top ten hold more than 0.015%. The sample comprised naive CD4+ T cells from blood. Source of these receptors: a man younger than 45 with type 1 diabetes. Each CDR3 is given with its conserved first and last residue. Fields, in order: clone size, D gene, V gene, J gene, CDR3 protein, CDR3 DNA. A D gene is named only where the DNA matches it firmly. Size tells how often a clone was seen (once, few, many) or the class of an expanded clone, and some rows leave it out.

NA	NA	TRBV30	TRBJ1-5	CAWSVGGPQHF	TGTGCCTGGAGTGTGGGAGGGCCCCAGCATTTT
NA	TRBD1	TRBV2	TRBJ2-1	CASSETGTGSNNEQFF	TGTGCCAGCAGTGAAACCGGGACAGGTAGTAACAATGAGCAGTTCTTC
NA	NA	TRBV2	TRBJ2-7	CASSPNRYEQYF	TGTGCCAGCAGCCCTAATCGGTACGAGCAGTACTTC
few	NA	TRBV2	TRBJ1-1	CASCSWGPGEAFF	TGTGCCAGCTGCTCCTGGGGGCCCGGTGAAGCTTTCTTT
many	NA	TRBV4-2	TRBJ1-3	CASSQGDTGNTIYF	TGTGCCAGCAGCCAGGGGGACACTGGAAACACCATATATTTT
NA	NA	TRBV30	TRBJ1-3	CAWSASSGNTIYF	TGTGCCTGGAGTGCCAGCTCTGGAAACACCATATATTTT
few	TRBD1	TRBV30	TRBJ1-3	CAWRAQGADTIYF	TGTGCCTGGCGCGCTCAGGGGGCTGACACCATATATTTT
few	TRBD2	TRBV5-6	TRBJ2-1	CATWTSGREYEQFF	TGTGCCACTTGGACTAGCGGGAGGGAATATGAGCAGTTCTTC
few	NA	TRBV10-3	TRBJ1-5	CAISEQGTNQPQHF	TGTGCCATCAGTGAGCAGGGTACCAATCAGCCCCAGCATTTT
NA	NA	TRBV29-1	TRBJ1-1	CSVVDSPEAFF	TGCAGCGTTGTTGACAGCCCTGAAGCTTTCTTT
NA	TRBD1	TRBV29-1	TRBJ2-3	CSVRQGATDTQYF	TGCAGCGTCCGACAGGGGGCCACAGATACGCAGTATTTT
few	NA	TRBV6-6	TRBJ1-2	CASSGDYGYTF	TGTGCCAGCAGCGGGGACTATGGCTACACCTTC
NA	NA	TRBV7-2	TRBJ2-7	CASSSSGTSHEQYF	TGTGCCAGCAGCTCGTCCGGCACTAGCCACGAGCAGTACTTC
NA	TRBD1	TRBV28	TRBJ2-7	CASRLPGTGSYEQYF	TGTGCCAGCAGGCTCCCCGGGACAGGCTCCTACGAGCAGTACTTC
few	NA	TRBV7-8	TRBJ1-1	CASSSGGRSYDYDTEAFF	TGTGCCAGCAGCTCGGGGGGCAGGTCATATGATTATGACACTGAAGCTTTCTTT
few	NA	TRBV5-1	TRBJ2-7	CASTAGQAYEQYF	TGCGCCAGCACGGCAGGTCAGGCCTACGAGCAGTACTTC
NA	NA	TRBV13	TRBJ2-7	CASSLNRDEQYF	TGTGCCAGCAGCTTGAACAGGGACGAGCAGTACTTC
few	NA	TRBV7-9	TRBJ1-2	CASSLQGTNYGYTF	TGTGCCAGCAGCTTACAGGGTACTAACTATGGCTACACCTTC
NA	NA	TRBV10-3	TRBJ1-5	CAISREGDNQPQHF	TGTGCCATCAGCCGAGAGGGGGATAATCAGCCCCAGCATTTT
few	TRBD1	TRBV5-4	TRBJ1-4	CASSKTGSREKLFF	TGTGCCAGCAGCAAGACAGGGTCGCGTGAAAAACTGTTTTTT
NA	TRBD1	TRBV19	TRBJ2-7	CASSTSGQARWSEQYF	TGTGCCAGTAGTACCTCGGGACAGGCCCGTTGGAGCGAGCAGTACTTC
few	NA	TRBV18	TRBJ2-4	CASSPPNTLGGGKNIQYF	TGTGCCAGCTCACCACCTAACACCCTCGGAGGCGGCAAAAACATTCAGTACTTC